A single sample is the source of the 2 T cell receptor beta chains below, sequenced in a study of technical replicates of blood from a few donors. The protocol was immunoSEQ multiplex PCR, while the TCRdb copy is restricted to in-frame clones and leaves out a portion. The repertoire includes tens of thousands of clones, roughly 90% of them detected once, and roughly 5% sits in the top ten. Sequencing used PBMCs. The origin of the receptors is a human donor in good health. Some clones in this sample may be carry-over from other donors' samples.

This clone was counted once. The J gene is TRBJ2-3, the V gene TRBV5-1, with D perhaps TRBD2 (5 bases). The CDR3 is 12 amino acids. Germline V gene data show CDR1 as SGHRS and CDR2 as YFSETQ. Between the trimmed V and J ends, which lost 2 bases and 5 bases, there was a span of 6 bases. In DNA form, the CDR3 reads TGCGCCAGCAGCTTTGCGGGAGATACGCAGTATTTT. Translating it yields CASSFAGDTQYF. Filled out from reference TRBV5-1 and TRBJ2-3, the complete variable domain reads KAGVTQTPRYLIKTRGQQVTLSCSPISGHRSVSWYQQTPGQGLQFLFEYFSETQRNKGNFPGRFSGRQFSNSRSEMNVSTLELGDSALYLCASSFAGDTQYFGPGTRLTVL.

The genes are TRBV7-2 and TRBJ1-1; 8 nucleotides align to TRBD1. The CDR3 length is 14 residues. The ends lost 6 bases at V and 4 bases at J; junction bases unmatched: 7. CDR1 is SGHTA, CDR2 FQGNSA, per germline. The CDR3 region has the DNA TGTGCCAGCAGATCGGACAGGGCGGGCACTGAAGCTTTCTTT. This codes for CASRSDRAGTEAFF.